A single T cell receptor beta chain is shown here with its context. Its specificity is unknown. The same CDR3 is also encoded by other DNA sequences in this sample. These data belong to a study of cytomegalovirus exposure and HLA in healthy donors. Study results and caveats: At a 0.05 false discovery rate, a later analysis found around 17,000 TCR beta sequences to be associated with HLA alleles.

The CDR3 runs 14 residues. Germline CDR1 SGHAT, CDR2 FQNNGV. V lost 5 bases and J 0 bases, leaving 10 bases between the germline ends. The PCR ran on 60 Vbeta and 13 Jbeta primers. TCRdb's copy holds only in-frame clones and misses some; the assay was immunoSEQ multiplex PCR. The sample carries 150,000 to 200,000 clones, roughly four fifths recorded once. Every donor was a healthy person donating bone marrow. Though probably carrying unrecorded immune exposures, donors were nominally healthy at sampling. This receptor was obtained from a woman aged 30 to 39 in good health and CMV-seropositive. The V and J genes are TRBV11-2 and TRBJ1-2, with TRBD1 as a possible D gene (5 bases). Input material: PBMCs. Written as DNA, the CDR3 is TGTGCCAGCAGCGCCGGGGGATCTAACTATGGCTACACCTTC. It codes for CASSAGGSNYGYTF.